This entry lists 19 T cell receptor beta chains sequenced from one sample in a study of blood T cell repertoires in COVID-19. Sequencing was performed with immunoSEQ multiplex PCR; in TCRdb, only in-frame clones are kept and a portion is missing. The sample contains more than 200,000 clones, more than 75% of which appear only once. The sequenced sample was peripheral blood. Every receptor here comes from a man in his fifties with acute or convalescent COVID-19.

The chain recombines TRBV5-6 with TRBJ2-7; the match to TRBD1 covers 9 bases. The CDR3 has 17 amino acids. CDR1 and CDR2 from the germline V gene are SGHDT and YYEEEE. V dropped 4 bases and J dropped 2; count of bases not matched to a gene: 13. This CDR3 reads CASSHGMGQGPPYEQYF. The DNA for the CDR3 is TGTGCCAGCAGCCATGGTATGGGACAGGGTCCCCCCTACGAGCAGTACTTC.

The chain carries TRBV6-5 and TRBJ1-3; maybe TRBD1 (5 bases). CDR1 and CDR2 from the germline V gene are MNHEY and SVGAGI. This CDR3 has 14 residues. The V gene lost 6 bases and the J gene lost 0 bases, with 9 bases spanning the gap. The CDR3 bases are TGTGCCAGCAGACAACAGGCCTCTGGAAACACCATATATTTT. Protein sequence: CASRQQASGNTIYF.

The chain uses TRBV19 and TRBJ1-2; possibly TRBD1 for D (5 bases). The V end lost 4 bases, the J end lost 0 bases, and 15 bases lay between the germline ends. This CDR3 comprises 16 residues. CDR1 is LNHDA and CDR2 is SQIVND in the germline V gene (reference sequence). The CDR3 is CASSSPQGPPNYGYTF. Written as DNA, the CDR3 is TGTGCCAGTAGTAGCCCTCAGGGCCCACCTAACTATGGCTACACCTTC.

The chain recombines TRBV7-2 with TRBJ1-6; D not resolved. The ends were cut back, 1 base at V and 0 bases at J, with 10 bases in the middle. This CDR3 spans 17 amino acids. Germline V CDR1 and CDR2: SGHTA, FQGNSA. CDR3 loop: CASSLGRGSSYNSPLHF. The CDR3 DNA follows: TGTGCCAGCAGCTTAGGTAGAGGGAGCTCCTATAATTCACCCCTCCACTTT.

J is TRBJ1-3 and V is TRBV7-6; D remains unclear. Looked up from germline, CDR1 is SGHVS and CDR2 is FNYEAQ. CDR3 length equals 14 residues. Trimming stripped 2 bases from V and 8 bases from J, with 13 bases between. In nucleotides, the CDR3 is TGTGCCAGCAGCTTAATGACCGGTGAGGACACCATATATTTT. Its protein product is CASSLMTGEDTIYF.

J is TRBJ1-2 and V is TRBV10-1; D not resolved. The germline V gene encodes CDR1 WNHNN and CDR2 SYGVQD (reference sequence). This CDR3 has 13 amino acids. V lost 2 bases and J 8 bases, leaving 12 bases between the germline ends. Written as DNA, the CDR3 is TGCGCCAGCAGTGAGCGGCGGGATTTAGGCTACACCTTC. Protein: CASSERRDLGYTF.

The rearrangement links TRBV6-5 to TRBJ1-6; the D is unclear. V gave up 4 bases and J gave up 6 bases, with 13 bases separating them. This CDR3 has 15 amino acids. Per the germline V gene, CDR1 is MNHEY and CDR2 is SVGAGI. This CDR3 reads CASSLTPSRNSPLHF. The DNA for the CDR3 is TGTGCCAGCAGTTTGACTCCCTCCCGTAATTCACCCCTCCACTTT.

The CDR3 DNA follows: TGTGCCAGCAGCTTAAGGGGCGGCGGGGTCTCCTATGGCTACACCTTC. Translation: CASSLRGGGVSYGYTF. The genes are TRBV7-3 and TRBJ1-2; D possibly corresponds to TRBD1 (5 bases). Germline V CDR1 and CDR2: SGHTA, FQGTGA. The V end lost 1 base, the J end lost 4 bases, and 16 bases lay between the germline ends. This CDR3 comprises 16 residues.

This clone was seen once. CDR3 nucleotides: TGTGCCAGCAGCCCGGACAGGGTCCACGAGCAGTACTTC. Encoded protein: CASSPDRVHEQYF. This chain connects TRBV5-8 to TRBJ2-7; TRBD1 aligns across 8 bases. The CDR3 has 13 residues. Germline V gene lookup returns CDR1 SGHTS and CDR2 YDEGEE. V shed 4 bases, J shed 5 bases, and the junction held 5 bases outside the gene matches.

V usage is TRBV6-4 and J usage is TRBJ1-2, with TRBD1 identical over 10 bases. V shed 5 bases and J 5 bases; nucleotides not matched to a gene: 8. Germline CDR1 is MRHNA and CDR2 is SNTAGT. This CDR3 has 15 amino acids. This CDR3 reads CASSSRVGQGYGYTF. The DNA of the CDR3 is TGTGCCAGCAGTTCCAGAGTGGGACAGGGGTATGGCTACACCTTC.

The V call is TRBV5-8, the J call TRBJ1-5; no clear D gene. With 2 bases removed from V and 2 bases from J, the gap between germline ends came to 8 bases. Looked up from germline, CDR1 is SGHTS and CDR2 is YDEGEE. The CDR3 loop spans 14 amino acids. Here the CDR3 DNA reads TGTGCCAGCAGCTTCCGGGGTGGCAATCAGCCCCAGCATTTT. Its translation: CASSFRGGNQPQHF.

The rearrangement uses TRBV6-4 and TRBJ2-2; 7 bases are shared with TRBD2. With 4 bases clipped from V and 5 bases from J, the junction kept 13 bases outside the gene matches. Germline V lookup: CDR1 MRHNA, CDR2 SNTAGT. CDR3 size: 17 residues. The CDR3: CASSVWIRGGFTGELFF. The CDR3, as DNA: TGTGCCAGCAGTGTTTGGATTCGCGGGGGATTTACCGGGGAGCTGTTTTTT.

V usage is TRBV6-5 and J usage is TRBJ1-1, with TRBD1 identical over 10 bases. The CDR3 extends over 14 amino acids. J gave up 5 bases and V 6 bases, and 6 bases lay outside the gene matches. Germline CDR1 MNHEY, CDR2 SVGAGI. The DNA for the CDR3 is TGTGCCAGCAGAGAGGGACAGGGGTGGACTGAAGCTTTCTTT. This gives the protein CASREGQGWTEAFF.

The rearrangement joins TRBV5-1 to TRBJ1-6; no firm D call. This CDR3 has 14 residues. Per the germline V gene, CDR1 is SGHRS and CDR2 is YFSETQ. The V end was cut by 0 bases, the J end by 2 bases, with 3 bases between. CDR3 sequence: CASSLDTYNSPLHF. The CDR3 nucleotides read TGCGCCAGCAGCTTGGACACCTATAATTCACCCCTCCACTTT.

The V and J genes are TRBV18 and TRBJ1-1, with TRBD1 matching over 10 bases. Germline V gene lookup returns CDR1 KGHSH and CDR2 LQKENI. This CDR3 has 16 amino acids. V trimming: 3 bases; J trimming: 2 bases; junction bases outside the gene matches: 6. Written as DNA, the CDR3 is TGTGCCAGCTCACCCTGGACAGGGGGTCTCAACACTGAAGCTTTCTTT. It encodes CASSPWTGGLNTEAFF.

V and J are TRBV6-1 and TRBJ1-6, with D perhaps TRBD1 (5 bases). Deletions cut 4 bases from V and 0 bases from J, with 13 bases between. This CDR3 spans 17 amino acids. Germline V gene data show CDR1 as MNHNS and CDR2 as SASEGT. Here the CDR3 reads CASSVGQGSSYNSPLHF. The CDR3 DNA reads as TGTGCCAGCAGTGTGGGGCAGGGTAGCTCCTATAATTCACCCCTCCACTTT.

The rearrangement uses TRBV4-1 and TRBJ1-5; D unresolved. CDR1 MGHRA and CDR2 YSYEKL come from the germline V gene. CDR3 length: 17 residues. The V end was cut by 0 bases, the J end by 1 base, with 13 bases between. The DNA of the CDR3 is TGCGCCAGCAGCCAAGATTACGAGCGCCAGAGCAATCAGCCCCAGCATTTT. Its translation is CASSQDYERQSNQPQHF.

Note on this clone: The identical CDR3 is also encoded by other nucleotide sequences in the sample. The rearrangement uses TRBV5-1 and TRBJ2-5, with D unclear. This CDR3 spans 11 amino acids. Germline lookup yields CDR1 SGHRS and CDR2 YFSETQ. Trimming stripped 5 bases from V and 5 bases from J, with 7 bases between. This CDR3 reads CASSLQETQYF. The CDR3 nucleotides read TGCGCCAGCAGTTTGCAGGAGACCCAGTACTTC.

V usage is TRBV4-1 and J usage is TRBJ1-5; 7 bases agree with TRBD1. The CDR3 spans 16 residues. Germline CDR1 reads MGHRA; CDR2 reads YSYEKL. With V trimmed by 0 bases and J by 4 bases, 6 bases remained unmatched. CDR3 amino acids: CASSQDWQGVNQPQHF. The CDR3 nucleotides are TGCGCCAGCAGCCAAGATTGGCAGGGGGTGAATCAGCCCCAGCATTTT.